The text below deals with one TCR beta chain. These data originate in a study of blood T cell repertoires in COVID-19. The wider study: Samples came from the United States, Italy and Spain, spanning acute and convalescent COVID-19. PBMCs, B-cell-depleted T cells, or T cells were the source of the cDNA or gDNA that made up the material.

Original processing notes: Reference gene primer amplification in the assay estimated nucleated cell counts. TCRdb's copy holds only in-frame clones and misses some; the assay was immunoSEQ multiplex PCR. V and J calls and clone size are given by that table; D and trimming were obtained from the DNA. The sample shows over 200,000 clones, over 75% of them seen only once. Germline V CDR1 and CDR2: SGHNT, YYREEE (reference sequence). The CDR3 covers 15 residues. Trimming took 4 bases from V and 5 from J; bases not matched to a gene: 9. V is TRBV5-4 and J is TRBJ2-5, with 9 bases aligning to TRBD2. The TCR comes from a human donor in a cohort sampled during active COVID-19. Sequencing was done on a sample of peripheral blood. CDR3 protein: CASSPAGTSTETQYF. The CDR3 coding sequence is TGTGCCAGCAGCCCCGCCGGGACTAGCACCGAGACCCAGTACTTC.